This T cell receptor (beta chain) came from a study of blood T cell repertoires in COVID-19. Overall study: Some COVID-19 samples were acute and others convalescent; all came from the United States, Italy and Spain. T cells, B-cell-depleted T cells, or PBMCs provided the cDNA or gDNA that served as material.

Original methodology: Researchers report that nucleated cell counts were estimated from reference gene primer amplification. TCRdb keeps only in-frame clones here, not all; method: immunoSEQ multiplex PCR. V and J calls and clone size follow that table, whereas D and trimming were derived from the DNA. The repertoire consists of 110,000 or so clones, with 81% occurring once and the leading ten covering 37%. This CDR3 region has 14 residues. The germline V gene encodes CDR1 LNHDA and CDR2 SQIVND (reference sequence). V trimming: 3 bases; J trimming: 4 bases; junction bases outside the gene matches: 4.

The source is a man older than 75 with acute or convalescent COVID-19. The gene calls are TRBV19 and TRBJ1-2; 8 nucleotides line up with TRBD1. The sample consisted of peripheral blood. The CDR3 nucleotides read TGTGCCAGTAGTATTGGACAGGGACGCTATGGCTACACCTTC. This sequence encodes CASSIGQGRYGYTF.